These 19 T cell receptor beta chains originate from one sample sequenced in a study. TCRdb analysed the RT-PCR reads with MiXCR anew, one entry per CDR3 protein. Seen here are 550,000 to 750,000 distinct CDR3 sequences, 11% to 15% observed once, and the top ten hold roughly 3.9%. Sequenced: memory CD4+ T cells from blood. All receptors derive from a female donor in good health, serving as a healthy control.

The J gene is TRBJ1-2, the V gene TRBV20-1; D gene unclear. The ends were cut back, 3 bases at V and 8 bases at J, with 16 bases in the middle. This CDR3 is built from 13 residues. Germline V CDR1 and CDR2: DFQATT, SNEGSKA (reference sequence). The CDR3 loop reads CSARDSNGGGYTF. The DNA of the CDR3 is TGCAGTGCTAGGGATTCCAATGGTGGAGGCTACACCTTC.

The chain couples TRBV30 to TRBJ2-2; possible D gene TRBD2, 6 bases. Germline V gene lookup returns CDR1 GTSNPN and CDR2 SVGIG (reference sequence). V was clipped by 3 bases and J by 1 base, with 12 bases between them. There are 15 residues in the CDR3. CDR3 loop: CAWSGYSGNTGELFF. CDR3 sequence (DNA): TGTGCCTGGAGCGGTTATAGCGGGAACACCGGGGAGCTGTTTTTT.

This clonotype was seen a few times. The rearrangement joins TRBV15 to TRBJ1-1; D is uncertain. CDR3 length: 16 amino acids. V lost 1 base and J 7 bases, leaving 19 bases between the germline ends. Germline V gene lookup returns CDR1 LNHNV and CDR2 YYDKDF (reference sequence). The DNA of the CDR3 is TGTGCCACCAGCAGAGGACTGACTTCTAGGGTGGATGAAGCTTTCTTT. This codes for CATSRGLTSRVDEAFF.

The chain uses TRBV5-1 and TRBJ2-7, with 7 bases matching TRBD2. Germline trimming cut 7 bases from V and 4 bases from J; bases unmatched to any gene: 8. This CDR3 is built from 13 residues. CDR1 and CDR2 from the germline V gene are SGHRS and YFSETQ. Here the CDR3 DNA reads TGCGCCAGCGCCCAGTCTAGCGGTTACGAGCAGTACTTC. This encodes CASAQSSGYEQYF.

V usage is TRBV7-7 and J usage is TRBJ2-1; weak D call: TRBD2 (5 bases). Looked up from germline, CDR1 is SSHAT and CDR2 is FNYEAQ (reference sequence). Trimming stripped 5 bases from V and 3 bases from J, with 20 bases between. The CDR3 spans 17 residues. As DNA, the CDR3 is TGTGCCAGCAGCCCAATCAAGAGGGATGGCGTCTACAATGAGCAGTTCTTC. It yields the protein CASSPIKRDGVYNEQFF. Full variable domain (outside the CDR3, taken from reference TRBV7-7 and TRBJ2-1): GAGVSQSPRYKVTKRGQDVTLRCDPISSHATLYWYQQALGQGPEFLTYFNYEAQPDKSGLPSDRFSAERPEGSISTLTIQRTEQRDSAMYRCASSPIKRDGVYNEQFFGPGTRLTVL.

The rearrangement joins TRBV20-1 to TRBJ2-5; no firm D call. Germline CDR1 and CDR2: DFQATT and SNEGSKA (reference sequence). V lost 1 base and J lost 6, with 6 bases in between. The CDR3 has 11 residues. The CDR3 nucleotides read TGCAGTGCTAGAGCCGTTCAGACCCAGTACTTC. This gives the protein CSARAVQTQYF.

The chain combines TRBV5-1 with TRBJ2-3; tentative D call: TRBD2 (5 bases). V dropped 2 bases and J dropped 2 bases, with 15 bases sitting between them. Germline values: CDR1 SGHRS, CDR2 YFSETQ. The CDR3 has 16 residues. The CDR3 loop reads CASSFGSSGFTDTQYF. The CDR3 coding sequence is TGCGCCAGCAGCTTTGGGTCCAGCGGATTCACAGATACGCAGTATTTT.

This CDR3 is CAISPDSQSYEQYF. CDR3 in DNA: TGTGCCATCAGTCCGGACAGCCAGTCCTACGAGCAGTACTTC. The rearrangement links TRBV10-3 to TRBJ2-7; TRBD1 is a possible D gene (6 bases). The CDR3 is 14 amino acids. Germline V gene lookup returns CDR1 ENHRY and CDR2 SYGVKD. The V and J ends lost 5 bases and 1 base respectively, with 12 bases between them.

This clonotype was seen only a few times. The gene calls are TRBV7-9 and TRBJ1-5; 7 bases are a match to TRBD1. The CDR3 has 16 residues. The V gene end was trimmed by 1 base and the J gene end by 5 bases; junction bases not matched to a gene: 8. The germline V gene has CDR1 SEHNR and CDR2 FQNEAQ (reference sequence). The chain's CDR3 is CASSLVGGTVHQPQHF. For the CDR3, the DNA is TGTGCCAGCAGCTTAGTGGGGGGGACAGTTCATCAGCCCCAGCATTTT.

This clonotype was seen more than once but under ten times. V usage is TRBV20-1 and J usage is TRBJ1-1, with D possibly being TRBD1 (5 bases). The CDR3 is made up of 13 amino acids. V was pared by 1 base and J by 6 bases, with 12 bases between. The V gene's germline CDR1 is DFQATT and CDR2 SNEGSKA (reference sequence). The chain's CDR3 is CSARVGGVAEAFF. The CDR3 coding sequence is TGCAGTGCTAGAGTCGGGGGGGTCGCTGAAGCTTTCTTT.

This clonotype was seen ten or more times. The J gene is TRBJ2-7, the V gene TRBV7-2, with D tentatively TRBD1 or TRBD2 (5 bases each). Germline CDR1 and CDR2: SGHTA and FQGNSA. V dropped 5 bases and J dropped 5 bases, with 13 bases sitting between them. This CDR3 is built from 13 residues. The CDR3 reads CASSHERGDEQYF. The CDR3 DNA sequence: TGTGCCAGCAGCCACGAGAGGGGCGACGAGCAGTACTTC. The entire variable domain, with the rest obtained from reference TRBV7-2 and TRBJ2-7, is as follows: GAGVSQSPSNKVTEKGKDVELRCDPISGHTALYWYRQSLGQGLEFLIYFQGNSAPDKSGLPSDRFSAERTGGSVSTLTIQRTQQEDSAVYLCASSHERGDEQYFGPGTRLTVT.

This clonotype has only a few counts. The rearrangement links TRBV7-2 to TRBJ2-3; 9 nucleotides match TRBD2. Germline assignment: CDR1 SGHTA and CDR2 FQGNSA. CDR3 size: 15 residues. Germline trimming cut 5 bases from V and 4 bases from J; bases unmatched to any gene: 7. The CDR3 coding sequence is TGTGCCAGCAGCCGAGCGGGAGGTTGGGCAGATACGCAGTATTTT. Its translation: CASSRAGGWADTQYF. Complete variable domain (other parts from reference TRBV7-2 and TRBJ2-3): GAGVSQSPSNKVTEKGKDVELRCDPISGHTALYWYRQSLGQGLEFLIYFQGNSAPDKSGLPSDRFSAERTGGSVSTLTIQRTQQEDSAVYLCASSRAGGWADTQYFGPGTRLTVL.

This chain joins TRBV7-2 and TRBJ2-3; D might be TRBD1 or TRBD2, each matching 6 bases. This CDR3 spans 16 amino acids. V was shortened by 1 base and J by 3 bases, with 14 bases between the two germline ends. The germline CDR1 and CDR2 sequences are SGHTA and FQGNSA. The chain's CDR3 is CASSLGLGGPTDTQYF. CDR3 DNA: TGTGCCAGCAGCTTAGGACTAGGGGGACCTACAGATACGCAGTATTTT.

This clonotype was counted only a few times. This CDR3 is CASRTGNRNSPLHF. CDR3 bases: TGTGCCAGCAGGACAGGGAATCGTAATTCACCCCTCCACTTT. The rearrangement uses TRBV12-3 or TRBV12-4 and TRBJ1-6; TRBD1 matches 7 bases. The CDR3 contains 14 residues. The ends lost 6 bases at V and 6 bases at J; junction bases unmatched: 5.

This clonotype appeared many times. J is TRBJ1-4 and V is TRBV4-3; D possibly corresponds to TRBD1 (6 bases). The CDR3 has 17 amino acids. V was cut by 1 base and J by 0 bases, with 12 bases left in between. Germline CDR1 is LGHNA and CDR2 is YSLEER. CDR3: CASSQGRGAATNEKLFF. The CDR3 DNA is TGCGCCAGCAGCCAAGGAAGGGGGGCTGCAACTAATGAAAAACTGTTTTTT.

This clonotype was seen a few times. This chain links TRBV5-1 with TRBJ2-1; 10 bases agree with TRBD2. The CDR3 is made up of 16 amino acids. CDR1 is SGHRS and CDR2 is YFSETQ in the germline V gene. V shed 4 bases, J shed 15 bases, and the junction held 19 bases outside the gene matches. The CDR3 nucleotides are TGCGCCAGCAGCCCCTGGCCATTAGGACTAGCGGAGGGGGCGTTCTTC. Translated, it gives CASSPWPLGLAEGAFF.

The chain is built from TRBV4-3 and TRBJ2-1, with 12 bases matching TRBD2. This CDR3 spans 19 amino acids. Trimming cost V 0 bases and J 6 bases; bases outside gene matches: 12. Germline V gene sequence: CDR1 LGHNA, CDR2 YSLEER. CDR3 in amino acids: CASSQDASGRALVSNEQFF. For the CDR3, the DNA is TGCGCCAGCAGCCAAGATGCTAGCGGGAGGGCCTTAGTCTCCAATGAGCAGTTCTTC.

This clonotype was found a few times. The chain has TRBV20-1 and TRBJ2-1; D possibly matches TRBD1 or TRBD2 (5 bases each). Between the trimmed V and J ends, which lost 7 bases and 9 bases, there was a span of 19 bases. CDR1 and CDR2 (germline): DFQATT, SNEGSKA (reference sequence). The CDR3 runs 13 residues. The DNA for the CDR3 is TGCAGTGTCCCGGGACCTATCCTTCGTGAGCAGTTCTTC. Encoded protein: CSVPGPILREQFF.

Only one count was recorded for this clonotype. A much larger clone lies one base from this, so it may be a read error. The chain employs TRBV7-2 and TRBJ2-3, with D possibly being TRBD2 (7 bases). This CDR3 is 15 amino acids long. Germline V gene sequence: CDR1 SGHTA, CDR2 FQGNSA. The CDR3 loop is CASSRATAGADMQYF. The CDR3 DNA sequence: TGTGCCAGCAGCCGAGCGACGGCGGGGGCAGATATGCAGTATTTT. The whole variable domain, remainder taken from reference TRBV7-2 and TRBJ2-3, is GAGVSQSPSNKVTEKGKDVELRCDPISGHTALYWYRQSLGQGLEFLIYFQGNSAPDKSGLPSDRFSAERTGGSVSTLTIQRTQQEDSAVYLCASSRATAGADMQYFGPGTRLTVL.